This passage covers 30 T cell receptor beta chains from one sample sequenced in a study of CD8+CD57+ T cells in acquired aplastic anemia. CDR3 and TCR beta VDJ profiling relied on a genomic DNA template. TCRdb passed the reads through MiXCR, listing each CDR3 protein once. The sample includes about 200,000 distinct CDR3 sequences, almost 35% of them seen just once. Specimen: sorted CD4+, CD8+, or CD8+CD57+ T cells (not recorded which) from PBMCs. These receptors were collected from a human donor in good health, serving as a control.

This chain joins TRBV2 and TRBJ2-7; D unresolved. The CDR3 has 12 residues. V lost 10 bases and J lost 9, with 19 bases in between. Germline lookup yields CDR1 SNHLY and CDR2 FYNNEI. This CDR3 is CATPLEIRGQYF. Here the CDR3 DNA reads TGTGCCACCCCCTTGGAAATACGAGGGCAGTACTTC.

This clonotype was detected once. The chain has TRBV24-1 and TRBJ2-1; TRBD2 aligns across 10 bases. After removal of 4 bases from V and 5 bases from J, the junction contained 4 bases not matched to a gene. Germline lookup yields CDR1 KGHDR and CDR2 SFDVKD. The CDR3 runs to 15 residues. As DNA, the CDR3 is TGTGCCACCAGTGAACCCACTAGCGGGGACAATGAGCAGTTCTTC. Translation: CATSEPTSGDNEQFF.

This clonotype was seen ten or more times. The chain has TRBV15 and TRBJ2-1, with D tentatively TRBD1 (5 bases). Germline V lookup: CDR1 LNHNV, CDR2 YYDKDF (reference sequence). Trimming stripped 0 bases from V and 6 bases from J, with 18 bases between. The CDR3 extends over 17 amino acids. CDR3 sequence (DNA): TGTGCCACCAGCAGAGATAGGAAGGGGAAAGCAGGCAATGAGCAGTTCTTC. This codes for CATSRDRKGKAGNEQFF.

This clonotype was picked up a small number of times. This chain connects TRBV3-1 to TRBJ1-2; D is undetermined. CDR1 LGHDT and CDR2 YNNKEL come from the germline V gene (reference sequence). Trimming cost V 1 base and J 2 bases, with 5 bases left between them. This CDR3 region has 13 residues. As DNA, the CDR3 is TGTGCCAGCAGCCAAGGGGAAAACTATGGCTACACCTTC. It translates to CASSQGENYGYTF. The full variable domain, rest sourced from reference TRBV3-1 and TRBJ1-2, is DTAVSQTPKYLVTQMGNDKSIKCEQNLGHDTMYWYKQDSKKFLKIMFSYNNKELIINETVPNRFSPKSPDKAHLNLHINSLELGDSAVYFCASSQGENYGYTFGSGTRLTVV.

In this sample, this clonotype turned up a few times. This may stem from a read error, because a much larger clone lies one nucleotide away. The chain has TRBV10-2 and TRBJ1-4; TRBD1 might be the D (5 bases). Trimming removed 8 bases from V and 8 bases from J, with 15 bases in between. The germline V gene encodes CDR1 WSHSY and CDR2 SAAADI. CDR3 size: 13 residues. CDR3 sequence reads: CASGVDGAEKLFF. The DNA for the CDR3 is TGCGCCAGCGGGGTTGACGGGGCCGAAAAACTGTTTTTT.

The V and J genes are TRBV15 and TRBJ2-1, with D maybe TRBD2 (5 bases). V was cut by 11 bases and J by 8 bases, with 22 bases left in between. Germline V lookup: CDR1 LNHNV, CDR2 YYDKDF (reference sequence). The CDR3 spans 14 residues. DNA of the CDR3: TGTGCCCATAGCGAGGGTGGTTTTGGACATGAGCAGTTCTTC. It translates to CAHSEGGFGHEQFF.

This clonotype was counted at least ten times. This chain joins TRBV10-1 and TRBJ2-3; D possibly corresponds to TRBD1 (5 bases). Germline values: CDR1 WNHNN, CDR2 SYGVQD (reference sequence). Deletions cut 3 bases from V and 6 bases from J, with 10 bases between. The CDR3 is 13 amino acids. DNA of the CDR3: TGCGCCAGCAGTGAACGGACATCTGATACGCAGTATTTT. Encoded protein: CASSERTSDTQYF.

The sample holds many counts of this clonotype. The rearrangement links TRBV20-1 to TRBJ2-7; possible D gene TRBD1, 5 bases. CDR1 and CDR2 from the germline V gene are DFQATT and SNEGSKA (reference sequence). V was cut by 4 bases and J by 3 bases, with 16 bases left in between. CDR3 length: 14 residues. In DNA form, the CDR3 reads TGCAGTGCTACCCCTATGGGGCAGGGCTACGAGCAGTACTTC. Its protein is CSATPMGQGYEQYF.

This chain connects TRBV7-9 to TRBJ1-4, with TRBD1 matching over 9 bases. Losses at the gene ends were 3 bases for V and 8 bases for J; bases not matched to a gene: 7. Germline values: CDR1 SEHNR, CDR2 FQNEAQ (reference sequence). The CDR3 length is 15 residues. In DNA form, the CDR3 reads TGTGCCAGCAGCTTGGCCGGGACAGGGTCAGAAAAACTGTTTTTT. Translating it yields CASSLAGTGSEKLFF.

This clonotype has a count of ten or more. V usage is TRBV2 and J usage is TRBJ1-1; maybe TRBD1 (5 bases). CDR1 and CDR2 from the germline V gene are SNHLY and FYNNEI. The CDR3 loop spans 13 amino acids. The V end lost 6 bases, the J end lost 1 base, and 9 bases lay between the germline ends. The CDR3 loop reads CASSRDQNTEAFF. CDR3 nucleotide sequence: TGTGCCAGCAGCCGGGACCAGAACACTGAAGCTTTCTTT.

This chain links TRBV7-2 with TRBJ2-3; 11 nucleotides line up with TRBD2. CDR1 and CDR2 from the germline V gene are SGHTA and FQGNSA. The CDR3 is made up of 19 amino acids. V shed 6 bases and J 0 bases; nucleotides not matched to a gene: 14. CDR3 in amino acids: CASSYPKGLAGHSTDTQYF. Written as DNA, the CDR3 is TGTGCCAGCAGTTACCCTAAAGGACTAGCGGGCCACAGCACAGATACGCAGTATTTT.

The chain has TRBV12-3 or TRBV12-4 and TRBJ1-1, with a tentative D call TRBD1 (5 bases). The V end lost 6 bases, the J end lost 5 bases, and 16 bases lay between the germline ends. This CDR3 is 14 amino acids long. Here the CDR3 reads CASSVAVGGTEAFF. CDR3 bases: TGTGCCAGCAGCGTAGCCGTGGGGGGAACTGAAGCTTTCTTT.

To note about this clonotype: A single base separates this from a much larger clone, so it may be a read error. The rearrangement links TRBV20-1 to TRBJ2-7, with TRBD2 matching 10 bases. Looked up from germline, CDR1 is DFQATT and CDR2 is SNEGSKA (reference sequence). This CDR3 is 14 amino acids long. V was pared by 6 bases and J by 6 bases, with 11 bases of the junction left unmatched. The DNA for the CDR3 is TGCAGTGCGAGGGAATGTAGCGGGGGGATCGAGCAGTACTTC. This translates into CSARECSGGIEQYF.

V is TRBV7-2 and J is TRBJ1-1; 7 nucleotides align to TRBD1. In germline, CDR1 is SGHTA, CDR2 FQGNSA. The CDR3 loop spans 14 amino acids. V gave up 3 bases and J gave up 5 bases; unmatched junction bases: 6. The CDR3 DNA reads TGTGCCAGCAGCTTTACAGGGGAAGTGACTGAAGCTTTCTTT. This gives the protein CASSFTGEVTEAFF. The full variable domain, its missing parts supplied by reference TRBV7-2 and TRBJ1-1, is GAGVSQSPSNKVTEKGKDVELRCDPISGHTALYWYRQSLGQGLEFLIYFQGNSAPDKSGLPSDRFSAERTGGSVSTLTIQRTQQEDSAVYLCASSFTGEVTEAFFGQGTRLTVV.

This clonotype was counted many times. The chain couples TRBV5-1 to TRBJ2-5; D is ambiguous. The CDR3 totals 13 residues. V lost 1 base, J lost 3 bases, and 7 bases lay in between. Germline CDR1 reads SGHRS; CDR2 reads YFSETQ. The CDR3: CASSLWIEETQYF. The CDR3 coding sequence is TGCGCCAGCAGCTTGTGGATTGAAGAGACCCAGTACTTC.

This clonotype showed up many times. The chain has TRBV2 and TRBJ2-4, with D perhaps TRBD2 (5 bases). Between the trimmed V and J ends, which lost 4 bases and 2 bases, there was a span of 9 bases. The CDR3 is 14 residues long. The germline CDR1 and CDR2 sequences are SNHLY and FYNNEI. CDR3 in DNA: TGTGCCAGCAGTGTACCGGGGTCCAAAAACATTCAGTACTTC. Protein: CASSVPGSKNIQYF.

In regard to this clonotype: A clone one base away is much larger, so this may be a read error. V is TRBV5-1 and J is TRBJ1-6; D unresolved. The ends were cut back, 0 bases at V and 8 bases at J, with 12 bases in the middle. CDR1 is SGHRS, CDR2 YFSETQ, per germline. The CDR3 is 15 residues long. The CDR3 nucleotides read TGCGCCAGCAGCTTGGCTAGGCTGGAGGATTCACCCCTCCACTTT. It is translated as CASSLARLEDSPLHF. Drawing the rest from reference TRBV5-1 and TRBJ1-6, the complete variable domain is KAGVTQTPRYLIKTRGQQVTLSCSPISGHRSVSWYQQTPGQGLQFLFEYFSETQRNKGNFPGRFSGRQFSNSRSEMNVSTLELGDSALYLCASSLARLEDSPLHFGNGTRLTVT.

This clonotype appeared a few times. CDR3 residues: CASSLLGTELFF. The DNA of the CDR3 is TGTGCCAGCAGTTTGCTTGGGACGGAACTGTTTTTT. The chain links TRBV6-6 to TRBJ1-4; TRBD1 might be the D (5 bases). The CDR3 runs 12 residues. Looked up from germline, CDR1 is MNHNY and CDR2 is SVGAGI (reference sequence). Trimming took off 4 bases at V and 12 bases at J, with 12 bases between the two ends.

The genes are TRBV11-2 and TRBJ2-7; D not resolved. The V gene lost 3 bases and the J gene lost 8 bases, with 23 bases spanning the gap. This CDR3 contains 16 residues. Per germline, CDR1 SGHAT and CDR2 FQNNGV. The CDR3: CASSFLPPPGQPKQYF. Written as DNA, the CDR3 is TGTGCCAGCAGCTTTCTCCCGCCACCCGGCCAACCGAAGCAGTACTTC.

The table lists this clonotype with many counts. This chain links TRBV20-1 with TRBJ2-3; possibly TRBD2 for D (6 bases). CDR1 is DFQATT, CDR2 SNEGSKA, per germline (reference sequence). Trimming removed 0 bases at V and 0 bases at J, with 7 bases between. The CDR3 consists of 14 residues. The CDR3 sequence is CSARDSGSTDTQYF. DNA of the CDR3: TGCAGTGCTAGAGATAGCGGAAGCACAGATACGCAGTATTTT.

Points on this clonotype: In this CDR3 the conserved last residue, phenylalanine or tryptophan, is missing, so a read error is likely. The DNA is omitted, as the CDR3 cannot be located on it reliably, and the CDR3 follows TCRdb's listing. The chain links TRBV3-1 to TRBJ1-1; TRBD1 reflects the table's D call only, with no check against the DNA. Germline-derived CDR1 and CDR2 are LGHDT and YNNKEL (reference sequence). The CDR3 is 14 residues long, ends included. CDR3 sequence reads: CASSLNGQESLTCL.

This clonotype was seen a few times. A junction boundary mismatches the germline segment, possibly from a read error. The chain has TRBV20-1 and TRBJ1-2; no clear D. Germline-derived CDR1 and CDR2 are DFQATT and SNEGSKA (reference sequence). CDR3 length equals 13 residues. CDR3 coding DNA: TGCGGTGCTAGTCAGACCATTGACTATGGCTACACCTTC. This sequence encodes CGASQTIDYGYTF.

This clonotype showed up many times. V usage is TRBV28 and J usage is TRBJ2-7; no reliable D call. V lost 6 bases and J lost 0, with 9 bases in between. There are 13 residues in the CDR3. Germline V gives CDR1 MDHEN, CDR2 SYDVKM. CDR3 sequence reads: CASSRITSYEQYF. For the CDR3, the DNA is TGTGCCAGCAGCCGTATAACCTCCTACGAGCAGTACTTC.

This clonotype was counted between two and nine times. This chain links TRBV30 with TRBJ1-5; the D is unclear. The CDR3 is made up of 13 amino acids. V dropped 5 bases and J dropped 3 bases, with 11 bases sitting between them. Germline V gene lookup returns CDR1 GTSNPN and CDR2 SVGIG (reference sequence). As DNA, the CDR3 is TGTGCCTGGTCCACGACTTTCAATCAGCCCCAGCATTTT. Protein product: CAWSTTFNQPQHF.

In this sample, this clonotype turned up many times. The V and J genes are TRBV18 and TRBJ1-2, with TRBD1 matching over 7 bases. The CDR3 covers 13 residues. Germline-derived CDR1 and CDR2 are KGHSH and LQKENI. The J segment lost 4 bases and the V segment lost 1 base, leaving 0 bases of the junction unmatched. For the CDR3, the DNA is TGTGCCAGCTCACCACAGGGGGCCTATGGCTACACCTTC. Translation gives CASSPQGAYGYTF.

The chain recombines TRBV6-1 with TRBJ1-2; 7 bases map to TRBD1. V lost 5 bases and J lost 0; bases outside the gene matches: 3. The V gene's germline CDR1 is MNHNS and CDR2 SASEGT. CDR3 length: 14 residues. The CDR3 loop reads CASSRDSTNYGYTF. The CDR3 bases are TGTGCCAGCAGTCGGGACAGTACTAACTATGGCTACACCTTC.

This clonotype was seen ten or more times. V and J are TRBV2 and TRBJ1-3; D is uncertain. Germline V gene lookup returns CDR1 SNHLY and CDR2 FYNNEI. The CDR3 contains 19 residues. The V and J ends lost 5 bases and 0 bases respectively, with 23 bases between them. The DNA of the CDR3 is TGTGCCAGCAGTCTGAGGTGGGCCTCAACGGCACGCTCTGGAAACACCATATATTTT. This gives the protein CASSLRWASTARSGNTIYF.

This clonotype showed up just a few times. The chain recombines TRBV16 with TRBJ2-4; TRBD1 aligns across 7 bases. Germline CDR1 is KGHSY and CDR2 is FQNENV. The CDR3 loop spans 20 amino acids. V trimming: 2 bases; J trimming: 0 bases; junction bases outside the gene matches: 16. The CDR3, as DNA: TGTGCCAGCAGCCAAGAACCACTCCCCTGGGACAGTCTAGCCAAAAACATTCAGTACTTC. It yields the protein CASSQEPLPWDSLAKNIQYF.

This clonotype was observed at least ten times. J is TRBJ2-7 and V is TRBV2, with TRBD2 as a possible D gene (6 bases). The V and J ends lost 0 bases and 2 bases respectively, with 14 bases between them. CDR1 SNHLY and CDR2 FYNNEI come from the germline V gene. The CDR3 contains 16 residues. CDR3 DNA: TGTGCCAGCAGTGAAGCGCCGGGACTCGGTACCTACGAGCAGTACTTC. Its protein product is CASSEAPGLGTYEQYF.

The J gene is TRBJ2-1, the V gene TRBV19; 10 bases agree with TRBD1. Trimming removed 5 bases from V and 7 bases from J; junction bases left unmatched: 5. Germline V gene sequence: CDR1 LNHDA, CDR2 SQIVND (reference sequence). The CDR3 is made up of 14 amino acids. Here the CDR3 reads CASSPGQGKNEQFF. The CDR3 bases are TGTGCCAGTAGTCCGGGACAGGGGAAGAATGAGCAGTTCTTC.